This TCR beta chain stems from a study of blood T cell repertoires in COVID-19. On the study more broadly: T cells, B-cell-depleted T cells, or PBMCs supplied cDNA or gDNA.

CDR3 length equals 14 residues. CDR1 is MNHEY and CDR2 is SVGAGI in the germline V gene. V was pared by 4 bases and J by 4 bases, with 3 bases of the junction left unmatched. Individuals aged 18 to 89 years were recruited from about two dozen US areas. Per the original data handling: Amplification of reference gene primers provided the estimated nucleated cell counts. The data were produced by immunoSEQ multiplex PCR, yet TCRdb's version contains in-frame clones alone and is incomplete. The V and J calls and the clone size are those of that table, but D and trimming were determined from the DNA. The sample shows a few hundred thousand clones, 80% to 90% of them seen only once.

The material sequenced was PBMCs or T cells enriched from blood (not recorded which). The sequence came from a woman younger than 45 who had recovered from COVID-19. V gene TRBV6-5 combines with J gene TRBJ1-5; 8 bases map to TRBD1. The CDR3 coding sequence is TGTGCCAGCAGTTCGCAGGGGGCGAATCAGCCCCAGCATTTT. Protein: CASSSQGANQPQHF.